The 21 T cell receptor beta chains in this list originate from one sample, sequenced in a study of CXCR3-negative and CXCR3-positive naive CD8 T cells. Via 5' RACE with UMI labels, TRB cDNA libraries were prepared. TCRdb reprocessed the 5' RACE reads; each CDR3 protein has one entry and no DNA is given. This sample contains under 85,000 distinct CDR3 sequences. Sequencing used naive CXCR3- CD8+ T cells from blood. Specified subset: CD45RO-CCR7+CD27+CD95- naive CD8+ T cells lacking CXCR3 (TNR3-). The receptor source for this set is a human donor in good health. Some clones in this sample may be carry-over from other donors' samples.

The J gene is TRBJ2-5, the V gene TRBV7-8; TCRdb outputs TRBD1, but without DNA this stays unchecked. CDR3 length: 15 amino acids. CDR1 is SGHVS, CDR2 FQNEAQ, per germline. CDR3: CASSLAVARGETQYF.

This chain joins TRBV28 and TRBJ2-3; the D gene TCRdb calls, TRBD2, cannot be checked with no DNA. This CDR3 has 16 residues. The germline V gene encodes CDR1 MDHEN and CDR2 SYDVKM. CDR3: CASTLGLAGGPDTQYF.

The chain has TRBV5-1 and TRBJ2-1; checking the TCRdb D call of TRBD1 is not possible without DNA. This CDR3 contains 16 residues. The V gene's germline CDR1 is SGHRS and CDR2 YFSETQ. The CDR3: CASSLGQGLKSYEQYF.

This rearrangement joins TRBV4-3 to TRBJ1-1; the TRBD1 assignment by TCRdb is unverifiable without DNA. The CDR3 is made up of 14 amino acids. Germline CDR1 and CDR2: LGHNA and YSLEER. The CDR3 sequence is CGSSQITGGTEAFF.

The chain carries TRBV29-1 and TRBJ2-7; as DNA is missing, the TRBD1 call by TCRdb cannot be tested. The CDR3 spans 14 residues. Germline assignment: CDR1 SQVTM and CDR2 ANQGSEA. The CDR3 reads CSVEGQGSSYEQYF.

The CDR3: CASRPTGLNEAFF. V usage is TRBV7-9 and J usage is TRBJ1-1; TCRdb selects TRBD1, and the lack of DNA leaves this call unchecked. The germline V gene has CDR1 SEHNR and CDR2 FQNEAQ (reference sequence). The CDR3 consists of 13 residues.

The J gene is TRBJ2-7, the V gene TRBV7-9. The germline gives CDR1 SEHNR, CDR2 FQNEAQ (reference sequence). The CDR3 spans 15 residues. CDR3 region: CASSPASGEIGEQYF. The complete variable domain, with remaining parts taken from reference TRBV7-9 and TRBJ2-7, reads DTGVSQNPRHKITKRGQNVTFRCDPISEHNRLYWYRQTLGQGPEFLTYFQNEAQLEKSRLLSDRFSAERPKGSFSTLEIQRTEQGDSAMYLCASSPASGEIGEQYFGPGTRLTVT.

The chain combines TRBV7-8 with TRBJ2-5; TCRdb lists TRBD1, though no DNA is available to test this call. The V gene's germline CDR1 is SGHVS and CDR2 FQNEAQ. This CDR3 has 16 amino acids. The CDR3 sequence is CASRQLTGGIQETQYF.

V and J are TRBV27 and TRBJ1-1. This CDR3 is built from 14 residues. CDR1 and CDR2 from the germline V gene are MNHEY and SMNVEV (reference sequence). The CDR3 sequence: CASSLGLGNTEAFF.

The CDR3 reads CASSIFGQGTTGELFF. V is TRBV19 and J is TRBJ2-2; the TCRdb D gene call, TRBD1, has no DNA to confirm it. Germline lookup yields CDR1 LNHDA and CDR2 SQIVND (reference sequence). The CDR3 consists of 16 residues.

J is TRBJ2-2 and V is TRBV7-9; TCRdb indicates TRBD1, and absent DNA this call remains unverified. The germline gives CDR1 SEHNR, CDR2 FQNEAQ (reference sequence). This CDR3 is built from 16 residues. CDR3 sequence reads: CASSPPGQGGTGELFF.

V gene TRBV7-9 combines with J gene TRBJ1-2; checking the TCRdb D call of TRBD1 is not possible without DNA. The CDR3 length is 14 residues. In germline, CDR1 is SEHNR, CDR2 FQNEAQ (reference sequence). CDR3 amino acids: CASSEGEQAYGYTF. The full variable domain, its missing parts supplied by reference TRBV7-9 and TRBJ1-2, is DTGVSQNPRHKITKRGQNVTFRCDPISEHNRLYWYRQTLGQGPEFLTYFQNEAQLEKSRLLSDRFSAERPKGSFSTLEIQRTEQGDSAMYLCASSEGEQAYGYTFGSGTRLTVV.

V usage is TRBV3-1 and J usage is TRBJ1-1. The CDR3 is made up of 15 amino acids. Germline CDR1 LGHDT, CDR2 YNNKEL (reference sequence). CDR3 loop: CASSQASVGLTEAFF.

The chain joins TRBV2 to TRBJ2-7; TCRdb outputs TRBD1, but without DNA this stays unchecked. The CDR3 has 14 residues. Germline lookup yields CDR1 SNHLY and CDR2 FYNNEI. CDR3 amino acids: CASSVPRGSSEQYF.

The rearrangement links TRBV6-2 or TRBV6-3 to TRBJ2-5; lacking DNA, the TRBD2 call made by TCRdb goes unchecked. CDR1 and CDR2 (germline): MNHEY, SVGEGT. This CDR3 has 20 residues. CDR3 sequence: CASRNSFRLAGAGHQETQYF.

The rearrangement uses TRBV5-1 and TRBJ2-5; TCRdb indicates TRBD1, and absent DNA this call remains unverified. This CDR3 contains 13 residues. Germline V CDR1 and CDR2: SGHRS, YFSETQ. CDR3 sequence reads: CASSLELSETQYF. Drawing the rest from reference TRBV5-1 and TRBJ2-5, the complete variable domain is KAGVTQTPRYLIKTRGQQVTLSCSPISGHRSVSWYQQTPGQGLQFLFEYFSETQRNKGNFPGRFSGRQFSNSRSEMNVSTLELGDSALYLCASSLELSETQYFGPGTRLLVL.

This chain connects TRBV20-1 to TRBJ2-1; TCRdb selects TRBD2, and the lack of DNA leaves this call unchecked. CDR1 and CDR2 (germline): DFQATT, SNEGSKA (reference sequence). There are 14 residues in the CDR3. CDR3 residues: CSAPGLTVYNEQFF.

The chain is built from TRBV6-2 or TRBV6-3 and TRBJ2-1; no DNA is available, so the TRBD2 call from TCRdb remains unchecked. The germline CDR1 and CDR2 sequences are MNHEY and SVGEGT. This CDR3 has 15 amino acids. CDR3 amino acids: CASRISLAGDNEQFF.

The chain carries TRBV19 and TRBJ2-7; TCRdb lists TRBD2, though no DNA is available to test this call. The germline V gene has CDR1 LNHDA and CDR2 SQIVND (reference sequence). This CDR3 has 16 residues. The CDR3 loop reads CASSILGTSGSYEQYF. The full variable domain, with the rest looked up from reference TRBV19 and TRBJ2-7, is DGGITQSPKYLFRKEGQNVTLSCEQNLNHDAMYWYRQDPGQGLRLIYYSQIVNDFQKGDIAEGYSVSREKKESFPLTVTSAQKNPTAFYLCASSILGTSGSYEQYFGPGTRLTVT.

This rearrangement joins TRBV3-1 to TRBJ2-1. The CDR3 loop spans 16 amino acids. The germline CDR1 and CDR2 sequences are LGHDT and YNNKEL (reference sequence). CDR3 sequence: CASSQVLSTSYNEQFF.

The chain uses TRBV30 and TRBJ2-2; TCRdb selects TRBD2, and the lack of DNA leaves this call unchecked. The CDR3 totals 16 residues. Germline V gene lookup returns CDR1 GTSNPN and CDR2 SVGIG (reference sequence). The CDR3 sequence: CAWSPGTSGYTGELFF.